The clone carrying this T cell receptor (beta chain) was counted many times. As yet, its antigen is unknown. The data originate from a study of T-cell reconstitution after alpha-beta-depleted transplantation in children. General study findings and limits: Surviving thymic progenitors and recipient T cells were the source of high TCRbeta diversity at day 60 in some patients. The authors attributed T-cell counts and diversity one year after transplant mostly to newly produced T cells.

Molecular barcoding with unique molecular identifiers was used for the TCRbeta library. TCRdb used MiXCR to reprocess the PCR reads, holding one entry per CDR3 protein. The sample consists of about 29,000 distinct CDR3 sequences, 5.5% to 7.5% of them appearing once. The source is a male patient younger than 18 who had a stem cell transplant for acute myeloid leukemia, so the T cells may come from the graft donor. Sequencing used PBMCs, mostly from graft donor cells, obtained 180 days after TCRalphabeta/CD19-depleted stem cell transplant.

Written as DNA, the CDR3 is TGCAGTGCTAGCCAGCGGGAGGGCCTTGAGACCCAGTACTTC. Protein product: CSASQREGLETQYF. V gene TRBV20-1 combines with J gene TRBJ2-5, with TRBD2 identical over 10 bases. V dropped 3 bases and J dropped 5; count of bases not matched to a gene: 6. CDR1 DFQATT and CDR2 SNEGSKA come from the germline V gene (reference sequence). There are 14 residues in the CDR3.